The 21 T cell receptor beta chains below come from one sample, sequenced in a study of shared clonotypes between healthy human individuals. Measured with immunoSEQ multiplex PCR; TCRdb has only the in-frame clones, and not every one. The sample lists some 900,000 clones, approximately 80% seen once, with about 1.5% in the top ten. Sequenced input: memory CD4+ T cells sorted from blood. The sample's subset: CD45RA-negative fraction. The receptors were sampled from a man aged 18-30 years in good health.

The chain uses TRBV19 and TRBJ2-7, with D perhaps matching TRBD1 (5 bases). The CDR3 sequence is 13 residues long. With 4 bases removed from V and 5 bases from J, the gap between germline ends came to 12 bases. CDR1 is LNHDA, CDR2 SQIVND, per germline (reference sequence). CDR3 loop: CASSTGPWDEQYF. In DNA form, the CDR3 reads TGTGCCAGTAGTACAGGGCCTTGGGACGAGCAGTACTTC.

In regard to this clone: Other DNA sequences in the sample encode the same CDR3. The chain joins TRBV5-8 to TRBJ2-7; possibly TRBD2 for D (5 bases). The germline CDR1 and CDR2 sequences are SGHTS and YDEGEE. CDR3 size: 13 residues. The V gene lost 1 base and the J gene lost 2 bases, with 7 bases spanning the gap. CDR3 DNA sequence: TGTGCCAGCAGCTTGAGCGGTCCCTACGAGCAGTACTTC. Translated: CASSLSGPYEQYF.

The gene calls are TRBV5-1 and TRBJ2-1; D remains unclear. The germline V and J ends were trimmed by 4 bases and 0 bases, with 11 bases remaining between them. This CDR3 has 15 amino acids. CDR1 and CDR2 (germline): SGHRS, YFSETQ. CDR3 protein: CASSPNTNSYNEQFF. Here the CDR3 DNA reads TGCGCCAGCAGCCCAAATACGAACTCCTACAATGAGCAGTTCTTC.

The V gene is TRBV29-1, the J gene TRBJ2-3, with D maybe TRBD2 (5 bases). This CDR3 is built from 13 residues. CDR1 SQVTM and CDR2 ANQGSEA come from the germline V gene. The V and J ends lost 6 bases and 0 bases respectively, with 10 bases between them. The CDR3 DNA reads as TGCAGCGTAGAGCGGCCTAGCACAGATACGCAGTATTTT. Its translation: CSVERPSTDTQYF.

The V and J genes are TRBV18 and TRBJ1-1; D is possibly TRBD1 (5 bases). The CDR3 sequence is 14 residues long. V gave up 0 bases and J gave up 8 bases, with 13 bases separating them. Germline V gives CDR1 KGHSH, CDR2 LQKENI. CDR3 DNA: TGTGCCAGCTCACCACCCATAGGGACCCCCGAAGCTTTCTTT. As protein: CASSPPIGTPEAFF. Filled out from reference TRBV18 and TRBJ1-1, the complete variable domain reads NAGVMQNPRHLVRRRGQEARLRCSPMKGHSHVYWYRQLPEEGLKFMVYLQKENIIDESGMPKERFSAEFPKEGPSILRIQQVVRGDSAAYFCASSPPIGTPEAFFGQGTRLTVV.

This chain connects TRBV11-2 to TRBJ1-2, with D unresolved. CDR3 length equals 15 residues. Trimming took off 5 bases at V and 4 bases at J, with 17 bases between the two ends. CDR1 and CDR2 (germline): SGHAT, FQNNGV. The CDR3 here is CASSTLGGWLYGYTF. CDR3 DNA sequence: TGTGCCAGCAGCACGCTGGGAGGATGGCTCTATGGCTACACCTTC. Looking up the rest from reference TRBV11-2 and TRBJ1-2 gives the full variable domain: EAGVAQSPRYKIIEKRQSVAFWCNPISGHATLYWYQQILGQGPKLLIQFQNNGVVDDSQLPKDRFSAERLKGVDSTLKIQPAKLEDSAVYLCASSTLGGWLYGYTFGSGTRLTVV.

The V gene is TRBV19, the J gene TRBJ1-3; D remains unclear. Trimming removed 7 bases at V and 4 bases at J, with 11 bases between. The germline V gene encodes CDR1 LNHDA and CDR2 SQIVND (reference sequence). There are 13 residues in the CDR3. CDR3 sequence: CASNNLGGNTIYF. As DNA, the CDR3 is TGTGCCAGTAATAATCTGGGGGGAAACACCATATATTTT.

A note on this clone: The same CDR3 can be traced to other DNA sequences in this sample. The chain carries TRBV5-1 and TRBJ2-3; D might be TRBD1 (6 bases). The CDR3 runs to 15 residues. Germline CDR1 and CDR2: SGHRS and YFSETQ. The V end lost 0 bases, the J end lost 0 bases, and 8 bases lay between the germline ends. CDR3 sequence (DNA): TGCGCCAGCAGCTTGGCAGGGGCTAGCACAGATACGCAGTATTTT. Its protein is CASSLAGASTDTQYF.

The chain is built from TRBV14 and TRBJ1-2; D unresolved. Trimming shortened V by 6 bases and J by 5 bases, and 16 bases separated the two germline ends. The CDR3 is 14 amino acids. The germline gives CDR1 SGHDN, CDR2 FVKESK. CDR3 loop: CASSQNRFGYGYTF. In DNA form, the CDR3 reads TGTGCCAGCAGTCAAAACCGCTTTGGGTATGGCTACACCTTC.

Only a few counts were recorded for this clone. The chain carries TRBV6-1 and TRBJ2-2; maybe TRBD2 (5 bases). Trimming left V 1 base short and J 3 bases short, with 9 bases between. The CDR3 length is 15 residues. CDR1 MNHNS and CDR2 SASEGT come from the germline V gene. The CDR3 protein is CASSEVRGYTGELFF. The CDR3 nucleotides read TGTGCCAGCAGTGAAGTTCGAGGGTACACCGGGGAGCTGTTTTTT.

This clone appeared once. The chain recombines TRBV7-6 with TRBJ2-2, with 11 bases aligning to TRBD2. V was pared by 5 bases and J by 6 bases, with 11 bases of the junction left unmatched. The germline V gene encodes CDR1 SGHVS and CDR2 FNYEAQ. The CDR3 length is 17 residues. The CDR3 is CASSPRGLAGGPGELFF. In DNA form, the CDR3 reads TGTGCCAGCAGCCCTAGAGGCCTAGCGGGAGGACCCGGGGAGCTGTTTTTT.

This clone was detected once. This chain connects TRBV11-2 to TRBJ2-2; D is unresolved. The CDR3 sequence is 13 residues long. V gave up 4 bases and J gave up 6 bases, with 9 bases separating them. Germline V lookup: CDR1 SGHAT, CDR2 FQNNGV. CDR3 nucleotide sequence: TGTGCCAGCAGCTCCCAGCGTTCCGGGGAGCTGTTTTTT. Amino acids: CASSSQRSGELFF.

This sequence joins TRBV2 and TRBJ1-4, with D possibly TRBD1 on 6 matching bases. V shed 9 bases and J shed 10 bases, with 15 bases lying between them. Looked up from germline, CDR1 is SNHLY and CDR2 is FYNNEI. The CDR3 loop spans 12 amino acids. The CDR3 coding sequence is TGTGCCAGTCGCCAGGGGCAGGGAAAACTGTTTTTT. Translated: CASRQGQGKLFF.

The rearrangement joins TRBV6-5 to TRBJ1-4; 8 bases agree with TRBD1. This CDR3 is 15 amino acids long. J lost 7 bases, V lost 4 bases, and 8 bases had no gene match. Looked up from germline, CDR1 is MNHEY and CDR2 is SVGAGI. The chain's CDR3 is CASSSHRGTGEKLFF. In nucleotides, the CDR3 is TGTGCCAGCAGTTCCCACAGGGGGACCGGTGAAAAACTGTTTTTT.

Here the CDR3 DNA reads TGTGCCATCAGTGAAGCTAGCGGGAAAGGGAAGACCCAGTACTTC. Translation: CAISEASGKGKTQYF. The chain combines TRBV10-3 with TRBJ2-5; 9 nucleotides line up with TRBD2. CDR1 ENHRY and CDR2 SYGVKD come from the germline V gene. V lost 3 bases, J lost 6 bases, and 8 bases stayed unmatched. This CDR3 comprises 15 residues.

The J gene is TRBJ2-2, the V gene TRBV5-4; possibly TRBD1 for D (5 bases). The CDR3 is 14 residues long. From germline, CDR1 is SGHNT and CDR2 YYREEE (reference sequence). The V and J ends lost 3 bases and 4 bases respectively, with 10 bases between them. CDR3 nucleotide sequence: TGTGCCAGCAGCTGGGGCCCAGGCACCGGGGAGCTGTTTTTT. Translated, it gives CASSWGPGTGELFF.

This clone was recorded a few times. The gene calls are TRBV27 and TRBJ2-7; D assignment may be TRBD1 or TRBD2 (5 bases each). Germline V gives CDR1 MNHEY, CDR2 SMNVEV (reference sequence). The CDR3 is 15 residues long. V was trimmed by 5 bases and J by 1 base, leaving 15 bases between them. The CDR3 loop reads CASSPRGYTSYEQYF. DNA for the CDR3: TGTGCCAGCAGTCCGAGGGGCTATACGTCCTACGAGCAGTACTTC.

The CDR3 sequence: CASSLREETQYF. For the CDR3, the DNA is TGTGCCAGCAGCTTACGGGAAGAGACCCAGTACTTC. The V call is TRBV11-2, the J call TRBJ2-5; no clear D. The CDR3 extends over 12 amino acids. The germline V gene encodes CDR1 SGHAT and CDR2 FQNNGV. The V end was cut by 2 bases, the J end by 3 bases, with 4 bases between.

The chain links TRBV27 to TRBJ1-1, with D tentatively TRBD1 (5 bases). Trimming cost V 7 bases and J 4 bases, with 13 bases left between them. The CDR3 is 13 residues long. The germline CDR1 and CDR2 sequences are MNHEY and SMNVEV (reference sequence). CDR3 in amino acids: CASIRAVRTEAFF. DNA of the CDR3: TGTGCCAGCATCAGGGCGGTTCGCACTGAAGCTTTCTTT.

Details on this clone: The sample holds other DNA sequences that translate to the same CDR3. The V call is TRBV9, the J call TRBJ2-3; perhaps TRBD2 as D (6 bases). The V and J ends lost 2 bases and 0 bases respectively, with 7 bases between them. This CDR3 region has 14 residues. Germline assignment: CDR1 SGDLS and CDR2 YYNGEE. The CDR3 nucleotides read TGTGCCAGCAGCGTTAGCGGTAGCACAGATACGCAGTATTTT. Its protein product is CASSVSGSTDTQYF.

The chain uses TRBV18 and TRBJ2-1; 10 nucleotides agree with TRBD2. The germline V gene encodes CDR1 KGHSH and CDR2 LQKENI. The CDR3 has 17 amino acids. V was pared by 0 bases and J by 6 bases, with 8 bases of the junction left unmatched. This chain's CDR3 is CASSPPLLAGAGNEQFF. The CDR3, as DNA: TGTGCCAGCTCACCACCGCTTCTAGCGGGGGCGGGCAATGAGCAGTTCTTC.